This is a list of T cell receptor beta chains from one sample in a study of blood T cell repertoires in COVID-19. TCRdb keeps only in-frame clones here, not all; method: immunoSEQ multiplex PCR. The sample holds roughly 300,000 clones, around 84% seen once. Sequencing input: PBMCs or T cells enriched from blood (not recorded which). These receptors were obtained from a man aged 25 to 45 who had recovered from COVID-19. Both conserved end residues are part of each CDR3. The D gene is left open where the match is weak. Not every row has a clone size; where given, it reads once, few, many or a size class.

v_gene,j_gene,d_gene,abundance,CDR3nt,CDR3aa
TRBV7-8,TRBJ2-5,NA,NA,TGTGCCAGCAGCTCTGCTCAACGGCGGGGATATTGGGAGACCCAGTACTTC,CASSSAQRRGYWETQYF
TRBV14,TRBJ2-7,TRBD1,few,TGTAGAACAGGGGCCTCCGAGCAGTACTTC,CRTGASEQYF
TRBV5-1,TRBJ2-6,NA,NA,TGCGCCAGCAGCTCCGGACCCAGGGCATCTGGGGCCAACGTCCTGACTTTC,CASSSGPRASGANVLTF
TRBV28,TRBJ1-5,TRBD1,NA,TGTGCCAGCTGGGGGGACAGGGTGGGCAATCAGCCCCAGCATTTT,CASWGDRVGNQPQHF
TRBV19,TRBJ2-5,TRBD1,NA,TGTGCCAGTAGTATCAGTCACAGGGGGCACAGGGAGACCCAGTACTTC,CASSISHRGHRETQYF
TRBV11-3,TRBJ2-7,NA,NA,TGTGCCAGCAGCTACTTACCCGGGACAACTGCTTACGAGCAGTACTTC,CASSYLPGTTAYEQYF
TRBV15,TRBJ2-7,TRBD1,NA,TGTGCCACCAGCAGAGACAGGGGGAAGTACGAGCAGTACTTC,CATSRDRGKYEQYF
TRBV10-3,TRBJ2-1,NA,NA,TGTGCCATCAGTGAGCAGCCCTCAGGGTGGGGCAATGAGCAGTTCTTC,CAISEQPSGWGNEQFF
TRBV4-1,TRBJ2-3,NA,NA,TGCGCCAGCAGCCAATCTACCCTTACAGATACGCAGTATTTT,CASSQSTLTDTQYF
TRBV25-1,TRBJ1-4,TRBD1,NA,TGTGCCGGCAGTGATCCGACAGGGTCTAATGAAAAACTGTTTTTT,CAGSDPTGSNEKLFF
TRBV3-1/TRBV3-2,TRBJ1-2,TRBD1,NA,TGTGCCAGCAGCCAAGAGGGGACAGGGGGGCGATTTAACTATGGCTACACCTTC,CASSQEGTGGRFNYGYTF
TRBV18,TRBJ2-4,TRBD2,NA,TGTGCCAGCTCACCACATCAAGCGGGAGAAAACATTCAGTACTTC,CASSPHQAGENIQYF
TRBV19,TRBJ2-3,TRBD1,NA,TGTGCCAGTAGTAGACAGGACAGGGTTGTACAAGATACGCAGTATTTT,CASSRQDRVVQDTQYF
TRBV18,TRBJ1-3,NA,few,TGTGCCAGCTCAGGAGGACTCTCTGGAAACACCATATATTTT,CASSGGLSGNTIYF
TRBV27,TRBJ1-5,NA,NA,TGTGCCAGCAGCCGGGTATATAGCAATCAGCCCCAGCATTTT,CASSRVYSNQPQHF
TRBV7-2,TRBJ2-1,TRBD2,NA,TGTGCCAGCAGCTCCGGGACTAGCGGGGGTTACAATGAGCAGTTCTTC,CASSSGTSGGYNEQFF
TRBV19,TRBJ1-1,NA,NA,TGTGCCAGTAGTAGAGGGGGGGGAGAGACTGAAGCTTTCTTT,CASSRGGGETEAFF
TRBV5-1,TRBJ2-3,TRBD1,few,TGCGCCAGCAGCTTGGCAGGGACAGGAGGCACAGATACGCAGTATTTT,CASSLAGTGGTDTQYF
TRBV4-2,TRBJ2-7,TRBD2,NA,TGTGCCAGCAGCCAAGAGCGGGGGGCTCCCTACGAGCAGTACTTC,CASSQERGAPYEQYF
TRBV10-3,TRBJ2-6,TRBD1,NA,TGTGCCATCAGGGGACAGGCCCACTCTGGGGCCAACGTCCTGACTTTC,CAIRGQAHSGANVLTF
TRBV18,TRBJ1-5,TRBD1,NA,TGTGCCAGCTCACCGGGACAGGGCCTCAATCAGCCCCAGCATTTT,CASSPGQGLNQPQHF
TRBV14,TRBJ2-5,NA,NA,TGTGCCAGCAGCCTGGGGGGCCAAGAGACCCAGTACTTC,CASSLGGQETQYF
TRBV5-1,TRBJ2-1,TRBD1,NA,TGCGCCAGCAGCTTGGGGACAGGGCCCCTCCCTAATGAGCAGTTCTTC,CASSLGTGPLPNEQFF
TRBV7-6,TRBJ1-5,NA,few,TGTGCCAGCAGCCTGGGCCTCAATCAGCCCCAGCATTTT,CASSLGLNQPQHF
TRBV2,TRBJ1-5,TRBD1,NA,TGTGCCAGCAGTGAAGGACAGGGCTATCAGCCCCAGCATTTT,CASSEGQGYQPQHF
TRBV10-2,TRBJ1-1,NA,NA,TGCGCCAGCAGTGAGTCGCGGTGGTACGAGAACACTGAAGCTTTCTTT,CASSESRWYENTEAFF
TRBV30,TRBJ2-7,TRBD1,few,TGTGCCTGGGACAGGGGGTTGTACGAGCAGTACTTC,CAWDRGLYEQYF
TRBV10-2,TRBJ2-3,NA,NA,TGCGCCAGCAGGCCACCCGGGGGGCCAGATACGCAGTATTTT,CASRPPGGPDTQYF
TRBV5-5,TRBJ1-3,NA,NA,TGTGCCAGCAGCTTGGGCTTAGCCTCTGGAAACACCATATATTTT,CASSLGLASGNTIYF
TRBV2,TRBJ1-5,NA,NA,TGTGCCAGCAGTCCTGAGGGCCCTCAGCCCCAGCATTTT,CASSPEGPQPQHF
TRBV12-5,TRBJ2-5,NA,NA,TGTGCTAGCTCTGGCGGGGACGGAGAAGAGACCCAGTACTTC,CASSGGDGEETQYF